This record covers a single TCR beta chain. Germline V lookup: CDR1 SGHTA, CDR2 FQGTGA. Trimming took 5 bases from V and 0 from J, leaving 7 bases between them. This CDR3 is built from 13 residues. The sample comes from a study of blood T cell repertoires in COVID-19. Turning to the study itself: The cDNA or gDNA used as material had been derived from T cells, B-cell-depleted T cells, or PBMCs.

In the authors' methods: Amplification of reference gene primers provided the estimated nucleated cell counts. Clones were read by immunoSEQ multiplex PCR, and TCRdb kept only the in-frame ones, dropping some. Clone size and V and J calls were adopted from that table, with D and trimming inferred from the DNA. The table has approximately 74,000 clones, roughly 79% seen once. The origin of this receptor is a man in his sixties with acute or convalescent COVID-19. Specimen: peripheral blood. This chain joins TRBV7-3 and TRBJ1-1; D not resolved. The CDR3 loop is CASSPGMNTEAFF. DNA of the CDR3: TGTGCCAGCAGCCCAGGCATGAACACTGAAGCTTTCTTT.